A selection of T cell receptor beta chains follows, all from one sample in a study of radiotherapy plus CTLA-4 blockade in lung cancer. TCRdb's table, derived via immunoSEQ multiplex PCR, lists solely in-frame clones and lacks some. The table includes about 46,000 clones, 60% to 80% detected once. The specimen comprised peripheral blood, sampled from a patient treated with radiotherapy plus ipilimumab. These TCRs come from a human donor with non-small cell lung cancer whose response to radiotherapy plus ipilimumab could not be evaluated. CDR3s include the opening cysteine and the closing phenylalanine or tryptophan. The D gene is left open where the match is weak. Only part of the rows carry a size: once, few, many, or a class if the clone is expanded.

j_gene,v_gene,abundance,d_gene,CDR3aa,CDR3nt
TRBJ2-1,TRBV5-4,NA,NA,CASSPPGYNEQFF,TGTGCCAGCAGCCCCCCGGGGTACAATGAGCAGTTCTTC
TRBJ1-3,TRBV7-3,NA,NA,CASSLTNPSSGNTIYF,TGTGCCAGCAGCTTAACTAATCCGAGCTCTGGAAACACCATATATTTT
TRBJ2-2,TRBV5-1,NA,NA,CASSLGHTGELFF,TGCGCCAGCAGCTTGGGGCACACCGGGGAGCTGTTTTTT
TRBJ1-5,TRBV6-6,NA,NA,CASSSRPDQPQHF,TGTGCCAGCAGCTCTCGCCCGGATCAGCCCCAGCATTTT
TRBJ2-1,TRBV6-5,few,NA,CASSQRVSSYNEQFF,TGTGCCAGCAGCCAGCGGGTGAGCTCCTACAATGAGCAGTTCTTC
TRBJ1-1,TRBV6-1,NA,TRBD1,CASSETGANTEAFF,TGTGCCAGCAGTGAAACAGGGGCGAACACTGAAGCTTTCTTT
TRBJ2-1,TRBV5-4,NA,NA,CASSLSWSSYNEQFF,TGTGCCAGCAGCTTGTCCTGGAGCTCCTACAATGAGCAGTTCTTC
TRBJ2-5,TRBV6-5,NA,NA,CASSEQGETQYF,TGTGCCAGCAGCGAACAGGGTGAGACCCAGTACTTC
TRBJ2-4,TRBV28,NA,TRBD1,CASSLRGTGGGIQYF,TGTGCCAGCAGTTTACGGGGGACAGGGGGCGGCATTCAGTACTTC
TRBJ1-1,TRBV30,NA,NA,CAWRNGRSNQGTEAFF,TGTGCCTGGAGAAATGGACGGTCGAATCAGGGCACTGAAGCTTTCTTT
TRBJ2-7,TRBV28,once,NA,CASSLNREMGEQYF,TGTGCCAGCAGCCTCAACAGGGAAATGGGCGAGCAGTACTTC
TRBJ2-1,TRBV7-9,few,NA,CASSPVDGSSYNEQFF,TGTGCCAGCAGCCCTGTTGACGGGAGCTCCTACAATGAGCAGTTCTTC
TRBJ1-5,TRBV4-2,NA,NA,CASSQDPYYSNQPQHF,TGTGCCAGCAGCCAAGATCCGTATTATAGCAATCAGCCCCAGCATTTT
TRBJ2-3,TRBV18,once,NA,CASSPLGAAGTDTQYF,TGTGCCAGCTCACCACTGGGGGCAGCGGGCACAGATACGCAGTATTTT
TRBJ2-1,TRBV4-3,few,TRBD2,CASSQDKGLAGALNEQFF,TGCGCCAGCAGCCAAGATAAAGGGCTAGCGGGGGCCCTAAATGAGCAGTTCTTC
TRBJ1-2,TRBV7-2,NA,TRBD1,CASSLGQAGGYTF,TGTGCCAGCAGCCTGGGACAGGCCGGGGGCTACACCTTC
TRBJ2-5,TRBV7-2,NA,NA,CASSFGRAETQYF,TGTGCCAGCAGCTTTGGCAGAGCGGAGACCCAGTACTTC
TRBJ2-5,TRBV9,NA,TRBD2,CASSPEGLAGGVETQYF,TGTGCCAGCAGCCCAGAAGGACTAGCGGGAGGGGTAGAGACCCAGTACTTC
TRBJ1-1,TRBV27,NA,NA,CASSFGLSTEAFF,TGTGCCAGCAGTTTCGGGTTGTCGACTGAAGCTTTCTTT
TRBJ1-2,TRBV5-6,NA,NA,CASSGTGGLTNYGYTF,TGTGCCAGCAGCGGCACGGGGGGCCTCACTAACTATGGCTACACCTTC
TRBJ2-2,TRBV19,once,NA,CASSTQGANTGELFF,TGTGCCAGTAGTACACAGGGAGCGAACACCGGGGAGCTGTTTTTT
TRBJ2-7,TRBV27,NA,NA,CASSFGTGVGEQYF,TGTGCCAGCAGTTTCGGGACTGGGGTCGGAGAGCAGTACTTC
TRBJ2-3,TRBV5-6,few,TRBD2,CASSLGGGLDADTQYF,TGTGCCAGCAGCTTGGGGGGGGGACTAGACGCAGATACGCAGTATTTT
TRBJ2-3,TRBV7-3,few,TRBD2,CASSLGVAGAGDTQYF,TGTGCCAGCAGCTTAGGTGTGGCGGGAGCTGGAGATACGCAGTATTTT
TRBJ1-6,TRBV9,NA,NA,CASSVELGASSPLHF,TGTGCCAGCAGCGTAGAGTTGGGGGCGTCTTCACCCCTCCACTTT
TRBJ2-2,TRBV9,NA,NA,CASSPGQTNTGELFF,TGTGCCAGCAGCCCCGGACAGACGAACACCGGGGAGCTGTTTTTT
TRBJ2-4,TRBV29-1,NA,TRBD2,CSVVPGTSGLNIQYF,TGCAGCGTAGTCCCCGGGACTAGCGGCTTAAACATTCAGTACTTC
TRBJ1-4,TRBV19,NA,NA,CATKPGYSDPSKLFF,TGTGCCACCAAACCAGGGTACTCAGATCCCTCAAAACTGTTTTTT
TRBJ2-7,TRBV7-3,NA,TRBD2,CASSLIWTSGGFEQYF,TGTGCCAGCAGCTTAATATGGACTAGCGGGGGGTTCGAGCAGTACTTC
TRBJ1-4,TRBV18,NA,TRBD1,CASSQGQGPNEKLFF,TGTGCCAGCTCACAAGGACAGGGTCCTAATGAAAAACTGTTTTTT
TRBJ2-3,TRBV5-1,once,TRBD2,CASSPRSGIGTDTQYF,TGCGCCAGCAGTCCCCGCAGCGGGATTGGTACAGATACGCAGTATTTT